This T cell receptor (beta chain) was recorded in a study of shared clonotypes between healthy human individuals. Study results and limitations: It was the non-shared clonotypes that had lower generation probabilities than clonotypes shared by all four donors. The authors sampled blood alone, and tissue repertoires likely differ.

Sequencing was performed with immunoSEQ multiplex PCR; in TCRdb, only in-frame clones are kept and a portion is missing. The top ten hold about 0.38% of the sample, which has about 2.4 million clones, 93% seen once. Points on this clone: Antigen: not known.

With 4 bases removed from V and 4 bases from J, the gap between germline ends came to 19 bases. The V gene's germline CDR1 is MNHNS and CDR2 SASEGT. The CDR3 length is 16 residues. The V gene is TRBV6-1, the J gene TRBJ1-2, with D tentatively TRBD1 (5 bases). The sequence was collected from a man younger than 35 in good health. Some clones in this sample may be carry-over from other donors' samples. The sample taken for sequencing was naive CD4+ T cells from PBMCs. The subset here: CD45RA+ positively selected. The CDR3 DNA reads TGTGCCAGCAGTGGTTTCGTTGGGGGAAGTCCCTATGGCTACACCTTC. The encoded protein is CASSGFVGGSPYGYTF.